The next 6 T cell receptor beta chains were all read from a single sample in a study of CD8 T cells in ankylosing spondylitis (dated by TCRdb to the late 2010s). The library was generated by 5' RACE. The data were produced on an Illumina HiSeq 2500. Clones were called with MiXCR by TCRdb after fastp trimmed the public reads at Q25, and only in-frame beta chains were retained. Rows merge per CDR3 protein into single entries with the most common DNA and genes. The sample has 150,000 to 200,000 distinct CDR3 sequences on record, under 35% of them singletons. The top ten clonotypes cover about 6.3% of the sample. The sequencing input was synovial fluid, either unsorted or a sorted T cell fraction (not recorded which). The receptors were gathered from a male donor with ankylosing spondylitis.

V gene TRBV28 combines with J gene TRBJ2-5, with TRBD2 matching over 11 bases. In germline, CDR1 is MDHEN, CDR2 SYDVKM. The trim removed 6 bases at V and 4 bases at J, leaving 1 base unmatched. The CDR3 has 13 residues. The CDR3 DNA follows: TGTGCCAGCAGGACTAGCGGGACAGAGACCCAGTACTTC. Amino acids: CASRTSGTETQYF.

V and J are TRBV28 and TRBJ2-7, with 8 bases identical to TRBD1. This CDR3 has 16 amino acids. Germline CDR1 reads MDHEN; CDR2 reads SYDVKM. V shed 4 bases and J 8 bases; nucleotides not matched to a gene: 16. CDR3 loop: CASSSTLGQVGRKQYF. CDR3 nucleotides: TGTGCCAGCAGTTCCACCCTGGGACAGGTAGGAAGGAAGCAGTACTTC.

The rearrangement joins TRBV30 to TRBJ1-2, with 7 bases identical to TRBD1. V shed 5 bases, J shed 2 bases, and the junction held 5 bases outside the gene matches. CDR1 is GTSNPN and CDR2 is SVGIG in the germline V gene (reference sequence). The CDR3 runs to 13 residues. The CDR3 nucleotides are TGTGCCTGGGACGGGACAGAGAACTATGGCTACACCTTC. Translated: CAWDGTENYGYTF.

This chain connects TRBV15 to TRBJ2-7; D possibly corresponds to TRBD2 (5 bases). The CDR3 runs 14 residues. V lost 4 bases, J lost 0 bases, and 10 bases lay in between. CDR1 LNHNV and CDR2 YYDKDF come from the germline V gene (reference sequence). CDR3 amino acids: CATSTGLPSYEQYF. CDR3 bases: TGTGCCACCAGCACCGGACTCCCCTCCTACGAGCAGTACTTC.

This clonotype was detected only a few times. The chain couples TRBV4-2 to TRBJ2-7; TRBD2 matches at 11 bases. V trimming: 0 bases; J trimming: 5 bases; junction bases outside the gene matches: 3. Germline V gene sequence: CDR1 LGHNA, CDR2 YNFKEQ. There are 15 residues in the CDR3. The CDR3 DNA is TGTGCCAGCAGCCAAGAACTAGCGGGAGTCGACGAGCAGTACTTC. Amino acid sequence: CASSQELAGVDEQYF.

J is TRBJ1-1 and V is TRBV5-1, with D hard to call. Germline CDR1 is SGHRS and CDR2 is YFSETQ. V was cut by 4 bases and J by 0 bases, with 10 bases left in between. The CDR3 runs 14 residues. CDR3: CASSPNTLNTEAFF. Written as DNA, the CDR3 is TGCGCCAGCAGCCCGAACACACTGAACACTGAAGCTTTCTTT.